Sequencing of this T cell receptor (beta chain) was carried out in a study of low-dose radiotherapy and immunotherapy resistance in tumors. V was shortened by 5 bases and J by 1 base, with 19 bases between the two germline ends. The CDR3 is made up of 17 amino acids. Germline V CDR1 and CDR2: SGHNT, YENEEA. The sample holds many counts of this clonotype. First-strand cDNA relied on TRAV- and TRBV-specific primers spanning alpha and beta chains. A constant-region primer paired with the V-primer adapter amplified TCRs over about 19 PCR cycles. In TCRdb, the reads were re-called with MiXCR into one record per CDR3 protein. The sample lists 40,000 or so distinct CDR3 sequences; around 25% were seen once. Time point denoted: after trial treatment. Stated treatment: LDRT plus nivolumab, ipilimumab, low-dose cyclophosphamide and aspirin (RACIN trial).

The receptor was derived from a male donor with prostate cancer. This chain uses TRBV11-3 with TRBJ2-3; tentative D call: TRBD2 (7 bases). The sample in question was PBMCs, obtained after low-dose radiotherapy plus immunotherapy. The CDR3 sequence is CASSPRAGARGTDTQYF. Written as DNA, the CDR3 is TGTGCCAGCAGCCCTAGGGCGGGGGCGCGAGGCACAGATACGCAGTATTTT.